What follows describes a single T cell receptor (beta chain). This clone's antigen is unknown. No per-base quality is available; no much larger clone lies one base away. TCRbeta CDR3 regions were amplified from genomic DNA by means of the immunoSEQ Assay, a bias-controlled multiplex PCR. As for the authors' bioinformatics: The number of nucleated cells in each sample was estimated from the amplification of reference gene primers within the assay. Sequence reads were collapsed and filtered to measure the absolute abundance of every unique TCRbeta CDR3 rearrangement. For each sample, productive Simpson clonality was calculated by taking the square root of Simpson's diversity index across productive rearrangements. As stored in TCRdb, this immuneACCESS dataset retains in-frame rearrangements with V and J assigned. A fraction of the clones does not appear; measured against another copy, unresolved V genes explain less than half of the discrepancy, and the remainder lacks a known reason. The V and J calls and the clone size are those of that table, but D and trimming were determined from the DNA. This sample is represented by around 130,000 clones; roughly 90% of them were singletons. Together, the top ten hold about 3.5% of the sample.

Germline trimming amounts to 3 bases on V and 2 bases on J, with 8 as the count of junction bases outside the gene matches. From the cysteine up to the phenylalanine, the CDR3 has a length of 16 residues. The entry retains the CDR3 DNA only, 48 bases that are in frame from base 1. CDR1 SGHRS and CDR2 YFSETQ were looked up in the germline V gene. Whole blood was collected in K2EDTA tubes by collaborating institutions according to the institutions' own protocols. For TCRbeta analysis, collaborators shipped samples as frozen whole blood, isolated PBMCs, or DNA extracted from either of those sample types. This specimen belongs to a study of blood T cell repertoires in COVID-19 (dated by TCRdb to between 2020 and 2021). At the level of the whole study: Samples covering the acute and convalescent phases of COVID-19 were provided by collaborators in the United States, Italy and Spain. The samples were drawn from the first 160 participants of the ongoing ImmuneRACE study and from more than 1,000 subjects provided by 6 global collaborators. Subjects who had been exposed to COVID-19, were actively infected with it, or had recovered from it provided the deeply sampled blood TCRbeta repertoires that made up the dataset. Where available, HLA class I and class II types were taken from metadata supplied by the sample provider and were not determined by assay-based typing. A de-identified subject ID, COVID-19 status, age in years and sex were almost always included in the sample metadata. The prospective study material was composed of cDNA or gDNA derived from T cells, B-cell-depleted T cells, or PBMCs. The repertoires were released in a freely available public database meant as a resource for research on the immune response to SARS-CoV-2. Findings and caveats that apply to the study as a whole: The quantity of clinical and demographic metadata differed by source and by participant and was supplied without curation.

Sequenced input: peripheral blood. The chain employs TRBV5-1 and TRBJ2-3; 8 junctional bases match TRBD1. The source of this sequence is a man aged 50 or older with active COVID-19. The CDR3 in this case is CASSSTTGAYTDTQYF. The sequenced DNA: TGCGCCAGCAGCTCTACGACAGGGGCGTACACAGATACGCAGTATTTT.